Listed here are 9 T cell receptor beta chains from one sample, sequenced in a study of blood T cells in healthy people across ages. With a J-beta primer mix and a sample-barcoded 5' primer, a second PCR ran about 7 to 12 cycles. One entry per CDR3 protein results from TCRdb running MiXCR on the 5' RACE reads. The repertoire holds about 1.6 million distinct CDR3 sequences, around 36% seen once, with roughly 12% in the top ten. The sequenced sample was blood. The receptors come from a woman younger than 45 in good health.

J is TRBJ1-2 and V is TRBV7-3; 10 positions agree with TRBD1. Trimming removed 5 bases from V and 7 bases from J; junction bases left unmatched: 7. Germline V gene lookup returns CDR1 SGHTA and CDR2 FQGTGA. The CDR3 is 14 amino acids. CDR3 DNA: TGTGCCAGCAGCCCAGGACAGGGGGTGCTTGGCTACACCTTC. It translates to CASSPGQGVLGYTF.

V gene TRBV20-1 combines with J gene TRBJ1-4; TRBD1 might be the D (5 bases). The CDR3 loop spans 15 amino acids. CDR1 and CDR2 from the germline V gene are DFQATT and SNEGSKA (reference sequence). V was trimmed by 0 bases and J by 5 bases, leaving 13 bases between them. In DNA, the CDR3 is TGCAGTGCTAGAGATGAGACAGCGACAAATGAAAAACTGTTTTTT. Translating gives CSARDETATNEKLFF.

The chain is built from TRBV6-1 and TRBJ2-1; 8 bases agree with TRBD1. The germline V gene has CDR1 MNHNS and CDR2 SASEGT. Trimming took 4 bases from V and 6 from J; bases not matched to a gene: 5. The CDR3 runs to 14 residues. CDR3: CASSAGQVTNEQFF. The CDR3 bases are TGTGCCAGCAGTGCGGGACAGGTCACCAATGAGCAGTTCTTC.

This clonotype has only a few counts. The germline gene is not matched at one end of the junction; a read error may be the cause. This chain joins TRBV4-2 and TRBJ2-1; D unresolved. The CDR3 sequence is 12 residues long. CDR1 LGHNA and CDR2 YNFKEQ come from the germline V gene. The CDR3 nucleotides are TGTGCCAGCAGCCCCTCCCACAATGAGCAGTTCTTC. Protein sequence: CASSPSHNEQFF.

On this clonotype: Relative to the germline gene, one junction end is altered; a read error may explain this. The V call is TRBV5-1, the J call TRBJ2-3, with TRBD2 matching over 10 bases. The germline gives CDR1 SGHRS, CDR2 YFSETQ. The CDR3 loop spans 16 amino acids. This CDR3 is CASSPWAGLARNTQYF. Here the CDR3 DNA reads TGTGCCAGCAGTCCCTGGGCGGGACTAGCGAGAAATACGCAGTATTTT.

J is TRBJ1-2 and V is TRBV11-2; D not resolved. This CDR3 is 14 amino acids long. Germline V gives CDR1 SGHAT, CDR2 FQNNGV. Deletions cut 4 bases from V and 3 bases from J, with 12 bases between. In DNA, the CDR3 is TGTGCCAGCAGCTCGTCCCCAACCCACTATGGCTACACCTTC. This gives the protein CASSSSPTHYGYTF.

The chain employs TRBV28 and TRBJ1-2; perhaps TRBD1 as D (5 bases). Between the trimmed V and J ends, which lost 2 bases and 2 bases, there was a span of 15 bases. Germline values: CDR1 MDHEN, CDR2 SYDVKM. CDR3 size: 16 residues. The CDR3 here is CASSLGAGSWNYGYTF. The CDR3 region has the DNA TGTGCCAGCAGTTTAGGGGCAGGGAGCTGGAACTATGGCTACACCTTC.

The rearrangement links TRBV2 to TRBJ2-1; D gene unclear. Between the trimmed V and J ends, which lost 1 base and 6 bases, there was a span of 4 bases. Per the germline V gene, CDR1 is SNHLY and CDR2 is FYNNEI. The CDR3 loop spans 12 amino acids. The CDR3 reads CASSEEFNEQFF. As DNA, the CDR3 is TGTGCCAGCAGTGAAGAATTCAATGAGCAGTTCTTC.

This clonotype was picked up a small number of times. V gene TRBV6-5 combines with J gene TRBJ2-5; 9 bases agree with TRBD2. The CDR3 is made up of 18 amino acids. Trimming at V came to 2 bases and at J to 5 bases, leaving 15 bases not matched to a gene. Germline CDR1 MNHEY, CDR2 SVGAGI. The CDR3: CASSYKAAGLAVFETQYF. The CDR3 region has the DNA TGTGCCAGCAGTTACAAGGCCGCGGGACTAGCTGTTTTTGAGACCCAGTACTTC.